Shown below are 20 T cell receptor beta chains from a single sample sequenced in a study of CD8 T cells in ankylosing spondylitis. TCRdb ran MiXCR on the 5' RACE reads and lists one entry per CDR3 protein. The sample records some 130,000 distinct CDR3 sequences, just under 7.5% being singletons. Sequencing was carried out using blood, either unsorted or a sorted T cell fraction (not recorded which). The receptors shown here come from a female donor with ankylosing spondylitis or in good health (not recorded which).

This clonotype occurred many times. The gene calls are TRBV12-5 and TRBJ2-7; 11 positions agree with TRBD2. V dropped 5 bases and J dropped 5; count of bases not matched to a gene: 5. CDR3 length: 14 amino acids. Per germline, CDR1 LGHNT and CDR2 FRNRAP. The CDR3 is CASGIAGGFNEQYF. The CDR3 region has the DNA TGTGCTAGTGGTATAGCGGGGGGGTTCAACGAGCAGTACTTC.

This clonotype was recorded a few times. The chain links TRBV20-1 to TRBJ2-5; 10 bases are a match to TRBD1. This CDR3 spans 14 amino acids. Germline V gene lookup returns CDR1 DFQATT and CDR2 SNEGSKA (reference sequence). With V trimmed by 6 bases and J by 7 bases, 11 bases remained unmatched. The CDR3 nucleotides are TGCAGTGCCACCCGACAGGGGGCAGTTTCGACCCAGTACTTC. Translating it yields CSATRQGAVSTQYF.

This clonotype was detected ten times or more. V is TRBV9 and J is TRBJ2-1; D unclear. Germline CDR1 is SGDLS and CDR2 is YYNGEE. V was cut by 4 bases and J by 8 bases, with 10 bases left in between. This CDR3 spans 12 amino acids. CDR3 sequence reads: CASSLYPHEQFF. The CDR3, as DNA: TGTGCCAGCAGCCTTTACCCCCATGAGCAGTTCTTC.

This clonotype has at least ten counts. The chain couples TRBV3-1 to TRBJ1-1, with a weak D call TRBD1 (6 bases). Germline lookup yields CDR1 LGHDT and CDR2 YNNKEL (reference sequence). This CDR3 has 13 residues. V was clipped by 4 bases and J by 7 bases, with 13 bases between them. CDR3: CASSPVGGDEAFF. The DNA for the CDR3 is TGTGCCAGCAGCCCGGTAGGGGGAGATGAAGCTTTCTTT. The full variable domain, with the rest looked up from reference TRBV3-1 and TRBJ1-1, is DTAVSQTPKYLVTQMGNDKSIKCEQNLGHDTMYWYKQDSKKFLKIMFSYNNKELIINETVPNRFSPKSPDKAHLNLHINSLELGDSAVYFCASSPVGGDEAFFGQGTRLTVV.

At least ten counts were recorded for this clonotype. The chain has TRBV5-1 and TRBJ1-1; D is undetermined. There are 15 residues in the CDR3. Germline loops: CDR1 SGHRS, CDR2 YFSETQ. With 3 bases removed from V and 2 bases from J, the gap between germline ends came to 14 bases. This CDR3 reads CASSSIDTSNTEAFF. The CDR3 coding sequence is TGCGCCAGCAGCTCAATCGACACGAGTAACACTGAAGCTTTCTTT.

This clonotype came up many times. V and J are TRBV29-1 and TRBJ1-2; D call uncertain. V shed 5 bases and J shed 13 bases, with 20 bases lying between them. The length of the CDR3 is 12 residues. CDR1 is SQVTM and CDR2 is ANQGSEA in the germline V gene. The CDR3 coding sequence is TGCAGCGTTCTTTCTGAGGTTCTTGAAGCCACCTTC. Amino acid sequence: CSVLSEVLEATF.

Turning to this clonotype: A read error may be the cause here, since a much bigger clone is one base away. CDR3 sequence (DNA): TGCGCCAGCAGCCAAGATTCAGGAACAGAAGACACTGAAGCTTTCTTT. This gives the protein CASSQDSGTEDTEAFF. The gene calls are TRBV4-1 and TRBJ1-1; D gene ambiguous. Germline loops: CDR1 MGHRA, CDR2 YSYEKL. The germline V and J ends were trimmed by 0 bases and 3 bases, with 14 bases remaining between them. The CDR3 totals 16 residues.

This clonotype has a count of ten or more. CDR3 loop: CASSLGQSGDQPQHF. The CDR3 region has the DNA TGTGCCAGCAGCTTAGGACAGAGCGGAGATCAGCCCCAGCATTTT. The chain is built from TRBV7-9 and TRBJ1-5, with a weak D call TRBD1 (5 bases). Trimming pared 1 base from V and 5 bases from J, leaving 12 bases between. CDR1 and CDR2 from the germline V gene are SEHNR and FQNEAQ (reference sequence). This CDR3 has 15 residues.

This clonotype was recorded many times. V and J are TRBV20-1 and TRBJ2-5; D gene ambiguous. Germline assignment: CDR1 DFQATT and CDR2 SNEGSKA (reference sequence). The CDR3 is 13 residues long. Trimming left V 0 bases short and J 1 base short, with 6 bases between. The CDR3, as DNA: TGCAGTGCTAGAGATACTTTCCAAGAGACCCAGTACTTC. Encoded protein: CSARDTFQETQYF.

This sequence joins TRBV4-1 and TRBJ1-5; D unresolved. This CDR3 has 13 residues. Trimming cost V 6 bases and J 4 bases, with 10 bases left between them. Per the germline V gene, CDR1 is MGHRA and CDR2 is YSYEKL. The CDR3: CASSLAQNQPQHF. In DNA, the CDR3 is TGCGCCAGCAGTCTCGCACAAAATCAGCCCCAGCATTTT.

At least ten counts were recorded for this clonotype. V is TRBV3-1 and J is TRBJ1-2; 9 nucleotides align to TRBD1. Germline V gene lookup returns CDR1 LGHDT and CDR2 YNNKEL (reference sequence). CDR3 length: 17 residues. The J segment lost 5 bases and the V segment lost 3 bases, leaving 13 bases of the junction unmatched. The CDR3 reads CASSHTGTGKGAYGYTF. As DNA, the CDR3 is TGTGCCAGCAGCCACACCGGGACAGGGAAGGGAGCTTATGGCTACACCTTC. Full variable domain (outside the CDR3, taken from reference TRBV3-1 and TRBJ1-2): DTAVSQTPKYLVTQMGNDKSIKCEQNLGHDTMYWYKQDSKKFLKIMFSYNNKELIINETVPNRFSPKSPDKAHLNLHINSLELGDSAVYFCASSHTGTGKGAYGYTFGSGTRLTVV.

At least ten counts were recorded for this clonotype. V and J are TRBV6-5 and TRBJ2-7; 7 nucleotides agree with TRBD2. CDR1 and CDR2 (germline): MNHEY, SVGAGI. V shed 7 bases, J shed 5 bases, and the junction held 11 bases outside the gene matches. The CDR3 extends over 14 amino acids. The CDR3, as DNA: TGTGCCAGCAAGTTTGGCGGGGGAGCCAACGAGCAGTACTTC. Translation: CASKFGGGANEQYF.

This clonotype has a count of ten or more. The CDR3 sequence is CASTWERTPDTQYF. The CDR3 region has the DNA TGTGCCAGCACCTGGGAGAGGACCCCAGATACGCAGTATTTT. This chain links TRBV28 with TRBJ2-3; TRBD2 might be the D (5 bases). Trimming cost V 7 bases and J 4 bases, with 15 bases left between them. The CDR3 is 14 amino acids. Germline V gives CDR1 MDHEN, CDR2 SYDVKM.

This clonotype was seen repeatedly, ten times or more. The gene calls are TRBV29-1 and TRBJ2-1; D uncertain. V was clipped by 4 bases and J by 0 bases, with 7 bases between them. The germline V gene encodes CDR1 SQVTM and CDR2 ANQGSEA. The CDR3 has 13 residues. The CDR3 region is CSVVGSSYNEQFF. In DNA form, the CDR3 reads TGCAGCGTTGTGGGTAGCTCCTACAATGAGCAGTTCTTC.

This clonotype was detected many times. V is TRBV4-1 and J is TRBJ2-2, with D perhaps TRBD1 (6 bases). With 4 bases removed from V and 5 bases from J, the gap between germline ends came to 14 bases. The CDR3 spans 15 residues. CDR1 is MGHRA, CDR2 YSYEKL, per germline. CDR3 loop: CASSRPQGATGELFF. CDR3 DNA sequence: TGCGCCAGCAGCCGCCCACAGGGCGCTACCGGGGAGCTGTTTTTT.

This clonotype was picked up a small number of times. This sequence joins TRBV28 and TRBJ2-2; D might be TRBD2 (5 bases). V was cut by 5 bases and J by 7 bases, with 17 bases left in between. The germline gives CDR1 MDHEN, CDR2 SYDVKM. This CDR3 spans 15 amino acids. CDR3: CASSPPGRFGGELFF. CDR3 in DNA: TGTGCCAGCAGTCCTCCGGGGAGATTTGGCGGGGAGCTGTTTTTT.

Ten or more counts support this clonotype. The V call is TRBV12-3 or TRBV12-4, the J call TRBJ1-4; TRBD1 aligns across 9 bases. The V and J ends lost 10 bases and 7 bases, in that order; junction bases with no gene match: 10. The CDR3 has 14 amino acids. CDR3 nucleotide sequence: TGTGCCACCCCAAGGGGACAGGGAATTGAAAAACTGTTTTTT. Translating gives CATPRGQGIEKLFF.

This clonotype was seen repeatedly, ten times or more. The CDR3 DNA follows: TGCGCCAGCAGCCAAGATTATGGGGGTAGCAATCAGCCCCAGCATTTT. Translating gives CASSQDYGGSNQPQHF. This chain uses TRBV4-3 with TRBJ1-5; D may be TRBD1 (5 bases). CDR3 length equals 16 residues. Germline V lookup: CDR1 LGHNA, CDR2 YSLEER. V was pared by 0 bases and J by 0 bases, with 9 bases between.

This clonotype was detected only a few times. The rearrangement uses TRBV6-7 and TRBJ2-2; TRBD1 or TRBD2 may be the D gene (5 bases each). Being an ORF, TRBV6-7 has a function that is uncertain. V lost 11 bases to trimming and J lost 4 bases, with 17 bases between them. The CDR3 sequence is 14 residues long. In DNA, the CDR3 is TGTGCCCAGAAGAGGGGAGAGTGCACCGGGGAGCTGTTTTTT. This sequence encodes CAQKRGECTGELFF.

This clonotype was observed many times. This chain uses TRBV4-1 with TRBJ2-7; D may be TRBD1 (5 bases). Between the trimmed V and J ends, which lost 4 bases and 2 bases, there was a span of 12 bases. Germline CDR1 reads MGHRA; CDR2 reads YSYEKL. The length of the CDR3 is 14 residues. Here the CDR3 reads CASSPFQGAYEQYF. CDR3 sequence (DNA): TGCGCCAGCAGCCCATTCCAAGGGGCCTACGAGCAGTACTTC.